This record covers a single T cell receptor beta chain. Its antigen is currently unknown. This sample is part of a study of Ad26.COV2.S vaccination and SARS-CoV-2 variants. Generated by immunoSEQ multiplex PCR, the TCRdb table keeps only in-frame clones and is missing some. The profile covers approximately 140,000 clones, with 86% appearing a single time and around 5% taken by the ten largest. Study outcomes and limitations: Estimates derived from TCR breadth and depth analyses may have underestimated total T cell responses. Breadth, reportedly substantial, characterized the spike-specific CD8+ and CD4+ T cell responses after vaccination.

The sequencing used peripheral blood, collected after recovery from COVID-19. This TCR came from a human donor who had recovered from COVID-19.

The CDR3 region has the DNA TGCGCCAGCACCCCTGGGGAGACAAGTAGGGCTGAAGCTTTCTTT. It specifies CASTPGETSRAEAFF. The chain recombines TRBV5-1 with TRBJ1-1; D gene unclear. The germline CDR1 and CDR2 sequences are SGHRS and YFSETQ. The CDR3 is made up of 15 amino acids. V lost 6 bases to trimming and J lost 6 bases, with 21 bases between them. The full variable domain, in which reference TRBV5-1 and TRBJ1-1 provide the parts outside the CDR3, is KAGVTQTPRYLIKTRGQQVTLSCSPISGHRSVSWYQQTPGQGLQFLFEYFSETQRNKGNFPGRFSGRQFSNSRSEMNVSTLELGDSALYLCASTPGETSRAEAFFGQGTRLTVV.